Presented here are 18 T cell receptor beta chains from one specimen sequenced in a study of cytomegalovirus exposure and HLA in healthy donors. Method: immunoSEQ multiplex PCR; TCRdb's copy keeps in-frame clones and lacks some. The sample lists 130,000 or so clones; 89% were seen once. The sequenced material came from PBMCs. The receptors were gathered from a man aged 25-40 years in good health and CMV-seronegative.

As DNA, the CDR3 is TGTGCCAGCAGCTTGGCGGGACATGTGGACGAGCAGTACTTC. This gives the protein CASSLAGHVDEQYF. This chain connects TRBV5-6 to TRBJ2-7; maybe TRBD1 (6 bases). The CDR3 loop spans 14 amino acids. CDR1 is SGHDT and CDR2 is YYEEEE in the germline V gene. The V gene lost 0 bases and the J gene lost 5 bases, with 12 bases spanning the gap.

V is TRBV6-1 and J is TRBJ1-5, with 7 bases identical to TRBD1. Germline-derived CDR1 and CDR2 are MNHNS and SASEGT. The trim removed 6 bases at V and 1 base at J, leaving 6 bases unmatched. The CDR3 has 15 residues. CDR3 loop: CASSRGGLSNQPQHF. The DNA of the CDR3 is TGTGCCAGCAGCCGAGGGGGCTTAAGCAATCAGCCCCAGCATTTT.

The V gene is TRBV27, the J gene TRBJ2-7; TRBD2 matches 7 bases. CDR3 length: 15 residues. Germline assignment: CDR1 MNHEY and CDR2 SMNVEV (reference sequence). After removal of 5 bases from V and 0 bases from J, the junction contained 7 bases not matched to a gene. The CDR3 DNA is TGTGCCAGCAGTCTCAACCGGGACTACTCCTACGAGCAGTACTTC. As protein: CASSLNRDYSYEQYF.

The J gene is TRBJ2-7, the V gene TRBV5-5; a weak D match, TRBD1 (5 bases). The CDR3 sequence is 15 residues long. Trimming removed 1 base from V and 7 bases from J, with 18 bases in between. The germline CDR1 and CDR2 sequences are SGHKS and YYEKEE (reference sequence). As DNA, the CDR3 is TGTGCCAGCAGCTTGCCTGGGGCCACGTTTAGAGAGCAGTACTTC. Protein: CASSLPGATFREQYF.

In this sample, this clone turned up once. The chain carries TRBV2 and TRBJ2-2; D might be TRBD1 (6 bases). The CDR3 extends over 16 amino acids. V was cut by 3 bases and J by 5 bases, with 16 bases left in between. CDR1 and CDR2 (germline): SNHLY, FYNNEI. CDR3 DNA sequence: TGTGCCAGCAGTGACGGCCAGGGGCGGGCTACCGGGGAGCTGTTTTTT. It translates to CASSDGQGRATGELFF.

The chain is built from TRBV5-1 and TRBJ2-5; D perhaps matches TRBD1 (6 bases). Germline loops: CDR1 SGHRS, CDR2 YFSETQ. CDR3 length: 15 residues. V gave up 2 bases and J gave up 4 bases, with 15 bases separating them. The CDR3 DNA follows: TGCGCCAGCAGCTTACAGGGTAGGACGTCAGAGACCCAGTACTTC. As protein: CASSLQGRTSETQYF.

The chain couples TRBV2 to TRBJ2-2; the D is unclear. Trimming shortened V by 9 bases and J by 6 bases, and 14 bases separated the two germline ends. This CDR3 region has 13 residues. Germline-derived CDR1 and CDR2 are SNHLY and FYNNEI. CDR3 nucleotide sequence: TGTGCCAGTCTGGAAGCGCTAGCCGGGGAGCTGTTTTTT. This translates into CASLEALAGELFF.

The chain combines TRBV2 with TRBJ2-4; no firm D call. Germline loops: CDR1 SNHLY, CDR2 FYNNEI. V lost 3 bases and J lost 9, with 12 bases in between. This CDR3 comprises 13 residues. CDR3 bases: TGTGCCAGCAGTGAGAGAACAGTTGGCATTCAGTACTTC. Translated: CASSERTVGIQYF. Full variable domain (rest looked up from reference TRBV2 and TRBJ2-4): EPEVTQTPSHQVTQMGQEVILRCVPISNHLYFYWYRQILGQKVEFLVSFYNNEISEKSEIFDDQFSVERPDGSNFTLKIRSTKLEDSAMYFCASSERTVGIQYFGAGTRLSVL.

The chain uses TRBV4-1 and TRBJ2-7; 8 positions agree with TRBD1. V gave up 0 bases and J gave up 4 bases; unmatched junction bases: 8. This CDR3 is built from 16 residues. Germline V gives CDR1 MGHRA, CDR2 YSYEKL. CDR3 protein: CASSQDRNRGRYEQYF. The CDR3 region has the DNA TGCGCCAGCAGCCAAGATAGGAACAGGGGGAGATACGAGCAGTACTTC.

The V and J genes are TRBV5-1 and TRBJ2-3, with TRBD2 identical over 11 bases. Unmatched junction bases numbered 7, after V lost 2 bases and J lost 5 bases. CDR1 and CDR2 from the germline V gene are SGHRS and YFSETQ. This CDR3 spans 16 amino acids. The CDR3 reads CASSFSGGVVQDTQYF. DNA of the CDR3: TGCGCCAGCAGCTTTAGCGGGGGGGTTGTCCAAGATACGCAGTATTTT.

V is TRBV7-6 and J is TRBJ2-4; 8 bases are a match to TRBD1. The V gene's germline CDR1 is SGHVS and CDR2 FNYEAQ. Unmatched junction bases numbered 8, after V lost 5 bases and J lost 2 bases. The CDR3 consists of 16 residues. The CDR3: CASSPTTGGSKNIQYF. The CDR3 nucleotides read TGTGCCAGCAGCCCTACAACAGGGGGATCCAAAAACATTCAGTACTTC.

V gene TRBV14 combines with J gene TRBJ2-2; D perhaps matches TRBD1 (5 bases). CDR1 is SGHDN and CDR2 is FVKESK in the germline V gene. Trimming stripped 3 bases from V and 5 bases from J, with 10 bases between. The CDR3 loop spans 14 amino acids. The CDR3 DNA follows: TGTGCCAGCAGCCACCAAAGGGGAACCGGGGAGCTGTTTTTT. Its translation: CASSHQRGTGELFF.

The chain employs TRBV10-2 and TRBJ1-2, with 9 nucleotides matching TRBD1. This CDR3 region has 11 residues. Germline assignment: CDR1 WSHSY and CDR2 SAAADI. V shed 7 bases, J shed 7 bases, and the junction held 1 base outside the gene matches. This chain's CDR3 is CASTDRGGYTF. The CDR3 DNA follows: TGCGCCAGCACGGACAGGGGTGGCTACACCTTC.

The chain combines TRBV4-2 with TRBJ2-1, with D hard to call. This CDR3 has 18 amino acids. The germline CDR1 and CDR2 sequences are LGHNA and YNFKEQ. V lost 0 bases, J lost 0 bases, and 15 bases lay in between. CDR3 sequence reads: CASSQDPISKSSYNEQFF. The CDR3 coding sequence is TGTGCCAGCAGCCAAGATCCCATATCCAAGAGCTCCTACAATGAGCAGTTCTTC.

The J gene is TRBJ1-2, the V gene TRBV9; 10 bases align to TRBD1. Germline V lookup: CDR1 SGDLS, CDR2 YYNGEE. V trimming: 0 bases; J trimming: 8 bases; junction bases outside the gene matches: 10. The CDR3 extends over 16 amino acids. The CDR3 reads CASSVAGTGERSGYTF. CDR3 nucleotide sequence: TGTGCCAGCAGCGTAGCCGGGACAGGGGAACGAAGCGGCTACACCTTC.

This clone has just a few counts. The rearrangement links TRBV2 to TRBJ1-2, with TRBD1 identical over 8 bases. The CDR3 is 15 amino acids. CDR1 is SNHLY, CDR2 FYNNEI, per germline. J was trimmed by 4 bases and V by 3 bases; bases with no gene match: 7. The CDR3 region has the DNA TGTGCCAGCAGTGACCGGACAGGGCAGGCCTATGGCTACACCTTC. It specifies CASSDRTGQAYGYTF. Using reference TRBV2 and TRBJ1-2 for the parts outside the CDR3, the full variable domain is EPEVTQTPSHQVTQMGQEVILRCVPISNHLYFYWYRQILGQKVEFLVSFYNNEISEKSEIFDDQFSVERPDGSNFTLKIRSTKLEDSAMYFCASSDRTGQAYGYTFGSGTRLTVV.

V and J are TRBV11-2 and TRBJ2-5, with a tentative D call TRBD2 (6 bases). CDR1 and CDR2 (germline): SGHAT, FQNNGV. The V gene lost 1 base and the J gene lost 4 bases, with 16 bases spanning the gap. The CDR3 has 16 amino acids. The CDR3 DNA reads TGTGCCAGCAGCTTAGTGGAGGGGATGGTAGGAGAGACCCAGTACTTC. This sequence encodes CASSLVEGMVGETQYF.

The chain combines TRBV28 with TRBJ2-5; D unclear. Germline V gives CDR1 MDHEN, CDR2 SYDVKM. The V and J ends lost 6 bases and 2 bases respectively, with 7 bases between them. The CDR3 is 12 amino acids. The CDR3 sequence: CASRQRQETQYF. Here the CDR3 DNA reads TGTGCCAGCAGACAGAGACAAGAGACCCAGTACTTC.